This T cell receptor beta chain is drawn from a study of monozygotic twins with inflammatory bowel disease. Study results and limitations: Distinct T cell subtypes could not be told apart.

Template switching was used to attach UMIs, which incorporated a 6-nucleotide sample barcode. TCRdb re-called the 5' RACE reads and gives one entry per CDR3 protein, without DNA. Here the sample table reports 140,000 to 150,000 distinct CDR3 sequences. The CDR3 covers 17 residues. Looked up from germline, CDR1 is SGHTA and CDR2 is FQGNSA. A note on this clonotype: Its antigen is unidentified.

After skipping T cell sorting, the authors isolated total RNA from whole blood. The chain has TRBV7-2 and TRBJ1-2; TCRdb reports TRBD1, a call that lacks DNA to check it against. This TCR came from a human donor with ulcerative colitis or Crohn's disease, or a healthy co-twin of an affected twin (not recorded which). The sequenced material came from blood. CDR3 protein: CASSLGGGQGPNYGYTF.